The clone carrying this T cell receptor (beta chain) showed up just once. This sample was included in a study of blood T cell repertoires in COVID-19. V was cut by 0 bases and J by 5 bases, with 11 bases left in between. This CDR3 comprises 15 residues. Germline assignment: CDR1 LNHNV and CDR2 YYDKDF (reference sequence). The protocol was immunoSEQ multiplex PCR, while the TCRdb copy is restricted to in-frame clones and leaves out a portion. Here the sample spans around 130,000 clones, roughly 90% being singletons. The sequenced sample consisted of peripheral blood. The sequence was collected from a man aged 45-60 years with active or convalescent COVID-19. V is TRBV15 and J is TRBJ2-1, with D possibly matching TRBD1 (6 bases). The CDR3 region is CATSRDRGSHNEQFF. The CDR3 region has the DNA TGTGCCACCAGCAGAGACAGGGGAAGTCACAATGAGCAGTTCTTC.